The TCR beta chain under discussion was sequenced for a study of OX40 agonist ivuxolimab in advanced cancers. Trimming pared 5 bases from V and 6 bases from J, leaving 11 bases between. Germline V gene data show CDR1 as GTSNPN and CDR2 as SVGIG (reference sequence). The CDR3 runs 12 residues. Patients were excluded for autoimmune disease history or systemic immunosuppression. Note on this clone: Its target is unknown.

General study results and limits: At 0.1-3.0 mg/kg, partial responders had clonal expansion among the lowest observed. Antigen targets of the expanded peripheral T cells went undetermined.

Libraries were prepared by immunoSEQ multiplex PCR; TCRdb keeps only in-frame clonotypes and omits some of them. There are 50,000 to 70,000 clones in the sample; about 86% occur only once, and 2% to 2.5% lies in the top ten. This material consisted of CD4+ or CD8+ T cells sorted from blood, taken in a trial of the OX40 agonist ivuxolimab. The sequence derives from an adult with an advanced solid tumor such as melanoma, head and neck, liver or kidney cancer. The V call is TRBV30, the J call TRBJ2-1; D unclear. The CDR3 nucleotides are TGTGCCTGGCTCCTCTCTGCCAATGAGCAGTTCTTC. It specifies CAWLLSANEQFF.